A single sample is the source of the 28 T cell receptor beta chains below, sequenced in a study of identifying expanded T cells in peripheral blood (dated by TCRdb to about 2019). The library was made by the immunoSEQ multiplex PCR assay. The clones in this table, taken by TCRdb from immuneACCESS, are in-frame only. Not every clone is retained; where verified, under half of the shortfall comes from an unresolved V gene, and the cause of the rest is unknown. This sample lists 85,000 to 120,000 clones; around 88% were detected once. The ten largest clones capture 13% to 15% of the sample. Sequencing input: blood. The receptors derive from a person aged 18 to 75 in good health.

This chain joins TRBV2 and TRBJ2-1, with D tentatively TRBD2 (5 bases). Germline V CDR1 and CDR2: SNHLY, FYNNEI. Trimming removed 9 bases at V and 4 bases at J, with 19 bases between. This CDR3 spans 15 amino acids. The CDR3 region has the DNA TGTGCCAGTCATGCTCCCAGCGGCATTTACAATGAGCAGTTCTTC. Translating it yields CASHAPSGIYNEQFF.

This clone appeared a few times. At one boundary the junction diverges from the germline segment, which might be a read error. The V call is TRBV19, the J call TRBJ2-7, with 11 bases identical to TRBD2. Germline V gives CDR1 LNHDA, CDR2 SQIVND (reference sequence). The CDR3 consists of 13 residues. The CDR3 loop is CASSTPTSGGRHF. For the CDR3, the DNA is TGTGCCAGTAGTACGCCTACTAGCGGGGGCCGCCACTTC.

This clone was detected only once. The genes are TRBV5-8 and TRBJ2-1, with D maybe TRBD2 (5 bases). The CDR3 spans 12 residues. V lost 4 bases to trimming and J lost 15 bases, with 17 bases between them. Germline values: CDR1 SGHTS, CDR2 YDEGEE. CDR3 protein: CASSPERASGFF. The CDR3 DNA is TGTGCCAGCAGCCCCGAGAGGGCCTCTGGGTTCTTC.

The chain combines TRBV6-1 with TRBJ1-5; the match to TRBD1 covers 7 bases. V shed 6 bases and J 7 bases; nucleotides not matched to a gene: 9. From germline, CDR1 is MNHNS and CDR2 SASEGT. The CDR3 runs to 14 residues. CDR3 sequence (DNA): TGTGCCAGCAGAGCCCCAGGGGGGAACCAGCCCCAGCATTTT. It yields the protein CASRAPGGNQPQHF.

The chain recombines TRBV20-1 with TRBJ2-5; D uncertain. Germline V gives CDR1 DFQATT, CDR2 SNEGSKA (reference sequence). The length of the CDR3 is 11 residues. V shed 6 bases and J shed 4 bases, with 9 bases lying between them. The CDR3 region is CSAAPLETQYF. For the CDR3, the DNA is TGCAGTGCCGCACCTCTAGAGACCCAGTACTTC.

The genes are TRBV4-3 and TRBJ1-5; D gene unclear. The CDR3 has 13 residues. The V end lost 0 bases, the J end lost 7 bases, and 7 bases lay between the germline ends. Germline V gives CDR1 LGHNA, CDR2 YSLEER. CDR3 in amino acids: CASSQDTDQPQHF. CDR3 nucleotides: TGCGCCAGCAGCCAAGACACGGACCAGCCCCAGCATTTT.

This rearrangement joins TRBV27 to TRBJ2-5; no firm D call. The CDR3 has 13 amino acids. Trimming pared 6 bases from V and 5 bases from J, leaving 13 bases between. CDR1 and CDR2 from the germline V gene are MNHEY and SMNVEV (reference sequence). The CDR3 loop is CASRARRLETQYF. CDR3 nucleotides: TGTGCCAGCAGGGCTAGGAGATTGGAGACCCAGTACTTC.

This rearrangement joins TRBV1 to TRBJ2-1; the table assigns TRBD1, which was not confirmed against the DNA. TRBV1 is an annotated pseudogene. This CDR3 contains 15 residues. The CDR3 loop reads CTSSQPTQTGDEQFF. The CDR3 DNA is TGCACCAGCAGCCAGCCGACCCAAACAGGAGATGAGCAGTTCTTC.

This sequence joins TRBV14 and TRBJ2-1; tentative D call: TRBD2 (5 bases). Germline CDR1 reads SGHDN; CDR2 reads FVKESK. The CDR3 has 17 residues. With 5 bases removed from V and 9 bases from J, the gap between germline ends came to 26 bases. CDR3 region: CASSYTQTGIGIREQFF. CDR3 sequence (DNA): TGTGCCAGCAGCTATACCCAGACGGGGATTGGGATCCGTGAGCAGTTCTTC.

In its sample, this clone was seen a few times. The genes are TRBV12-5 and TRBJ2-3; TRBD2 aligns across 8 bases. V lost 5 bases, J lost 4 bases, and 5 bases stayed unmatched. This CDR3 has 14 residues. Per the germline V gene, CDR1 is LGHNT and CDR2 is FRNRAP. The CDR3 region has the DNA TGTGCTAGTGGTCTTGGGACTAGTGCAGATACGCAGTATTTT. As protein: CASGLGTSADTQYF.

Only a few counts were recorded for this clone. The gene calls are TRBV30 and TRBJ2-1; D possibly corresponds to TRBD2 (6 bases). Germline V gives CDR1 GTSNPN, CDR2 SVGIG (reference sequence). The V end lost 5 bases, the J end lost 4 bases, and 6 bases lay between the germline ends. The CDR3 has 11 amino acids. The CDR3 is CAWGRYNEQFF. The CDR3 coding sequence is TGTGCCTGGGGGAGGTACAATGAGCAGTTCTTC.

This chain joins TRBV27 and TRBJ1-1; TRBD1 matches at 7 bases. This CDR3 has 15 residues. CDR1 is MNHEY and CDR2 is SMNVEV in the germline V gene (reference sequence). The V gene end was trimmed by 5 bases and the J gene end by 0 bases; junction bases not matched to a gene: 6. CDR3 coding DNA: TGTGCCAGCAGTGGACCCGGGACAGTGAACACTGAAGCTTTCTTT. It translates to CASSGPGTVNTEAFF.

The chain carries TRBV7-2 and TRBJ2-3, with unresolved D. Trimming stripped 4 bases from V and 2 bases from J, with 1 base between. Germline lookup yields CDR1 SGHTA and CDR2 FQGNSA. The CDR3 is made up of 11 amino acids. The CDR3 is CASSSTDTQYF. The CDR3 bases are TGTGCCAGCAGCTCCACAGATACGCAGTATTTT.

The V gene is TRBV7-2, the J gene TRBJ2-1, with TRBD1 as a possible D gene (7 bases). Germline CDR1 is SGHTA and CDR2 is FQGNSA. Trimming took off 8 bases at V and 8 bases at J, with 19 bases between the two ends. This CDR3 region has 14 residues. The CDR3 DNA reads TGTGCCAGCCAAGGGTGGCAGGGGGGCCATGAGCAGTTCTTC. Its protein is CASQGWQGGHEQFF.

Ten or more counts support this clone. V and J are TRBV19 and TRBJ2-1, with 7 bases that match TRBD2. This CDR3 has 14 residues. Germline assignment: CDR1 LNHDA and CDR2 SQIVND (reference sequence). Trimming took 4 bases from V and 4 from J; bases not matched to a gene: 4. The CDR3 reads CASSSGSSYNEQFF. The CDR3, as DNA: TGTGCCAGTAGTAGCGGGAGCTCTTACAATGAGCAGTTCTTC.

Here the CDR3 reads CASSVEGFSVTGELFF. CDR3 sequence (DNA): TGTGCCAGCAGCGTAGAGGGGTTCTCTGTCACCGGGGAGCTGTTTTTT. The rearrangement links TRBV9 to TRBJ2-2; D may be TRBD1 (5 bases). V was shortened by 0 bases and J by 4 bases, with 13 bases between the two germline ends. This CDR3 has 16 residues. Germline-derived CDR1 and CDR2 are SGDLS and YYNGEE. Supplemented by reference TRBV9 and TRBJ2-2, the full variable domain reads DSGVTQTPKHLITATGQRVTLRCSPRSGDLSVYWYQQSLDQGLQFLIQYYNGEERAKGNILERFSAQQFPDLHSELNLSSLELGDSALYFCASSVEGFSVTGELFFGEGSRLTVL.

CDR3 protein: CASSGDKGQRTYEQYF. The CDR3 coding sequence is TGTGCCAGCAGCGGTGACAAGGGACAGCGAACCTACGAGCAGTACTTC. The genes are TRBV7-9 and TRBJ2-7; 7 positions match TRBD1. This CDR3 region has 16 residues. Germline CDR1 reads SEHNR; CDR2 reads FQNEAQ (reference sequence). V was pared by 5 bases and J by 2 bases, with 12 bases of the junction left unmatched.

The rearrangement joins TRBV7-2 to TRBJ2-5; D remains ambiguous. The CDR3 extends over 12 amino acids. Germline CDR1 is SGHTA and CDR2 is FQGNSA. V dropped 0 bases and J dropped 5 bases, with 4 bases sitting between them. The CDR3 coding sequence is TGTGCCAGCAGCTTAGCGACGGAGACCCAGTACTTC. It yields the protein CASSLATETQYF.

This chain joins TRBV28 and TRBJ2-1; D is unresolved. The V gene's germline CDR1 is MDHEN and CDR2 SYDVKM. This CDR3 comprises 12 residues. The V gene lost 4 bases and the J gene lost 2 bases, with 3 bases spanning the gap. The chain's CDR3 is CASSSTYNEQFF. The CDR3 DNA sequence: TGTGCCAGCAGTTCAACCTACAATGAGCAGTTCTTC.

The rearrangement links TRBV7-9 to TRBJ1-5; D is undetermined. Germline CDR1 SEHNR, CDR2 FQNEAQ (reference sequence). Trimming removed 1 base at V and 6 bases at J, with 7 bases between. CDR3 length: 13 residues. CDR3 DNA sequence: TGTGCCAGCAGCTTAGAGGGATCTCAGCCCCAGCATTTT. This codes for CASSLEGSQPQHF.

The chain combines TRBV4-1 with TRBJ2-7, with D possibly TRBD2 on 6 matching bases. V was trimmed by 4 bases and J by 2 bases, leaving 12 bases between them. Germline loops: CDR1 MGHRA, CDR2 YSYEKL. This CDR3 is 14 amino acids long. DNA for the CDR3: TGCGCCAGCAGCCCGCGGGACTTAACCTACGAGCAGTACTTC. Protein product: CASSPRDLTYEQYF.

This chain uses TRBV7-9 with TRBJ1-1; 7 bases match TRBD1. Germline V lookup: CDR1 SEHNR, CDR2 FQNEAQ (reference sequence). The junction had 10 bases not matched to a gene; V was cut back by 5 bases and J by 4 bases. This CDR3 is built from 15 residues. The CDR3 DNA reads as TGTGCCAGCAGCCCTCGGGGAGGGGGCGGCACTGAAGCTTTCTTT. It specifies CASSPRGGGGTEAFF.

The V gene is TRBV1, the J gene TRBJ2-3; the table's D call of TRBD2 was not tested on the DNA. TRBV1 represents a pseudogene. The CDR3 is made up of 10 amino acids. CDR3 DNA: TGCACCAGCTTCGTGGATACGCAGTATTTT. It codes for CTSFVDTQYF.

The table lists this clone with a count of one. V is TRBV27 and J is TRBJ1-4; D is unclear. Trimming removed 3 bases from V and 5 bases from J, with 7 bases in between. The CDR3 is made up of 13 amino acids. CDR1 and CDR2 from the germline V gene are MNHEY and SMNVEV (reference sequence). The CDR3 DNA reads TGTGCCAGCAGTTTCGGGCCGAATGAAAAACTGTTTTTT. Protein sequence: CASSFGPNEKLFF.

The chain combines TRBV10-3 with TRBJ2-7; TRBD1 matches at 9 bases. Germline-derived CDR1 and CDR2 are ENHRY and SYGVKD. V was clipped by 2 bases and J by 2 bases; unmatched bases: 4. The CDR3 contains 15 residues. CDR3 protein: CAISEGDREAYEQYF. The CDR3, as DNA: TGTGCCATCAGTGAGGGGGACAGGGAAGCCTACGAGCAGTACTTC.

This clone appeared a single time. This chain uses TRBV10-3 with TRBJ2-1; D remains ambiguous. Germline-derived CDR1 and CDR2 are ENHRY and SYGVKD. V shed 2 bases and J shed 4 bases, with 9 bases lying between them. CDR3 length: 14 amino acids. The CDR3 loop reads CAISEPRLYNEQFF. CDR3 nucleotides: TGTGCCATCAGTGAGCCGAGGCTTTACAATGAGCAGTTCTTC.

The V and J genes are TRBV7-9 and TRBJ2-3; D unresolved. This CDR3 is 16 amino acids long. Germline V gives CDR1 SEHNR, CDR2 FQNEAQ (reference sequence). Trimming stripped 5 bases from V and 1 base from J, with 16 bases between. This chain's CDR3 is CASSPTSRRRTDTQYF. For the CDR3, the DNA is TGTGCCAGCAGCCCGACTTCTCGCCGACGCACAGATACGCAGTATTTT.

J is TRBJ1-2 and V is TRBV7-9; 7 nucleotides agree with TRBD1. CDR3 size: 13 residues. CDR1 and CDR2 from the germline V gene are SEHNR and FQNEAQ (reference sequence). J gave up 4 bases and V 8 bases, and 7 bases lay outside the gene matches. CDR3 residues: CASGQAHGYGYTF. The CDR3 region has the DNA TGTGCCAGCGGACAGGCCCATGGCTATGGCTACACCTTC.